The 2 T cell receptor beta chains below all came from one sample that was sequenced in a study of identical twins. TCRdb reprocessed the 5' RACE reads via MiXCR and lists one record per CDR3 protein. The repertoire consists of 1.5 million to 2 million distinct CDR3 sequences, with about 32% occurring once and the leading ten covering about 0.25%. The material sequenced was cord blood. Every receptor here comes from a newborn girl in good health.

This clonotype was seen a few times. The chain links TRBV6-4 to TRBJ2-7, with 7 positions matching TRBD2. Germline V CDR1 and CDR2: MRHNA, SNTAGT. Trimming removed 8 bases from V and 2 bases from J; junction bases left unmatched: 6. This CDR3 region has 13 residues. CDR3 coding DNA: TGTGCCAGCTTCCGACTAGCAGCCTACGAGCAGTACTTC. Residues: CASFRLAAYEQYF.

The chain joins TRBV27 to TRBJ2-7; 8 bases line up with TRBD1. V dropped 4 bases and J dropped 6; count of bases not matched to a gene: 14. The CDR3 is 16 amino acids. The germline V gene has CDR1 MNHEY and CDR2 SMNVEV (reference sequence). The CDR3: CASSSSPLGTGGEQYF. CDR3 DNA: TGTGCCAGCAGTTCCTCTCCATTGGGAACAGGGGGCGAGCAGTACTTC.